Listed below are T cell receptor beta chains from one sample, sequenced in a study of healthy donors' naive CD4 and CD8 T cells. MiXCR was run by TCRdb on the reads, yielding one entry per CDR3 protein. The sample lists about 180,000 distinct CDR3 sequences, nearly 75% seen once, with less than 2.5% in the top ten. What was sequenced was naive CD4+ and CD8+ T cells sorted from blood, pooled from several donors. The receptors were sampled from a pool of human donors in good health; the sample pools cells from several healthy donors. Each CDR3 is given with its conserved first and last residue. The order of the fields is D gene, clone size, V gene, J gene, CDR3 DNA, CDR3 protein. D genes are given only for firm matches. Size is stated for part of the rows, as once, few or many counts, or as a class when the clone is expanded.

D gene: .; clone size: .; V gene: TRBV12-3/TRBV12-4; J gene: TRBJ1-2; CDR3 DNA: TGTGCCAGCAGTCTAGAGGGAAGGGGAGAGTTTCCTAACTATGGCTACACCTTC; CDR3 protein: CASSLEGRGEFPNYGYTF
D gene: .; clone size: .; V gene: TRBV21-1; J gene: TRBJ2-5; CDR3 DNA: TGTGCCAGCAGCAAGTGTGGGCTAGCGGGGGGCCCCAACCAAGAGACCCAGTACTTC; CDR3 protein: CASSKCGLAGGPNQETQYF
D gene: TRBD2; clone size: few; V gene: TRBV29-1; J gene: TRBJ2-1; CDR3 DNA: TGCAGCGTTGTGAGCGGGAGGCGCCGAAATGAGCAGTTCTTC; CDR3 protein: CSVVSGRRRNEQFF
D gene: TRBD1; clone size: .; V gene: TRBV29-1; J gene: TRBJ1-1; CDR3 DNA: TGCAGCGTTGAAGGACAGGGCATTGAAGCTTTCTTT; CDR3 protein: CSVEGQGIEAFF
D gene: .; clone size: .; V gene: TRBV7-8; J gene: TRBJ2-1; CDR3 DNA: TGTGCCAGCAGCTTAGCGCGGACGGGGTTCTACAATGAGCAGTTCTTC; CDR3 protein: CASSLARTGFYNEQFF
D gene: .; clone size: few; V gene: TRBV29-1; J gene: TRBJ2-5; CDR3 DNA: TGCAGCGTTGAAGACGGGACCCAAGAGACCCAGTACTTC; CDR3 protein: CSVEDGTQETQYF
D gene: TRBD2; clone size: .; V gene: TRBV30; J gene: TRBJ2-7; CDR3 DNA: TGTGCCTGGAGTGTCGGGACTAGCGTGATGTTGGAGTTC; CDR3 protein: CAWSVGTSVMLEF
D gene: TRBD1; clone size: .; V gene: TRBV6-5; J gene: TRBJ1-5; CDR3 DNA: TGTGCCAGCAGTCGCGGACAGGGGAATCAGCCCCAGCATTTT; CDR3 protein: CASSRGQGNQPQHF
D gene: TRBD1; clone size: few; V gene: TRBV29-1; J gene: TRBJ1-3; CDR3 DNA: TGCAGCGTCCGGACAGGGGCTGGAAACACCATATATTTT; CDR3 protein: CSVRTGAGNTIYF
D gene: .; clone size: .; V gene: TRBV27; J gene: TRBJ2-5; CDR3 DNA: TGTGCCAGCAGTTTACGGGCAGGGGCCTTCCAAGAGACCCAGTACTTC; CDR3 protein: CASSLRAGAFQETQYF
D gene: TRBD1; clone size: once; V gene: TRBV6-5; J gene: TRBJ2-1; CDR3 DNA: TGTGCCAGCAGTTTTTCAGGGGGCGAGTTCTTC; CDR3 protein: CASSFSGGEFF
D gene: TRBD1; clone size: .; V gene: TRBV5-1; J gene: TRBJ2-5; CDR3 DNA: TGCGCCAGCAGCTCGGGGGACAGGAAAGAGACCCAGTACTTC; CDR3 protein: CASSSGDRKETQYF
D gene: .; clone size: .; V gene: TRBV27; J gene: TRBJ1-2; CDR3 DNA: TGTGCCAGCAGTTCGAACTGGGACACCTATGGCTACACCTTC; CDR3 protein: CASSSNWDTYGYTF
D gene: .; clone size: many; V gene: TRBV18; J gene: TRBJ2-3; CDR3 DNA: TGTGCCAGCTCACCTAGCACAGATACGCAGTATTTT; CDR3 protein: CASSPSTDTQYF
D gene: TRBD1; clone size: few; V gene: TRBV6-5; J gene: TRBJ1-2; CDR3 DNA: TGTGCCAGCAGCCCCACCGGGACAGGGGTGGATGGCTACACCTTC; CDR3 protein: CASSPTGTGVDGYTF
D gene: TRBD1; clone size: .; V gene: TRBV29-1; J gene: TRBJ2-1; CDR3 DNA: TGCAGCGTTGAGCGGGACAGGGGCTACAATGAGCAGTTCTTC; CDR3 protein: CSVERDRGYNEQFF
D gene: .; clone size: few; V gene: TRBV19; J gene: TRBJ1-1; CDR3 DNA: TGTGCCAGTAGTATACCCGGGGCTGAAGCTTTCTTT; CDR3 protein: CASSIPGAEAFF
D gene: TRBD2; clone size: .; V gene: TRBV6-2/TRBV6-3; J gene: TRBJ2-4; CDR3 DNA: TGTGCCAGCAGTCCGGGACTAGCGGGGCGAATAGCCAAAAACATTCAGTACTTC; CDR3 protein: CASSPGLAGRIAKNIQYF
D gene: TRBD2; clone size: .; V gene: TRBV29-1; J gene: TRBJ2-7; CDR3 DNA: TGCAGCGCCCGAGGACTAGCGGGAGTGGAGCAGTACTTC; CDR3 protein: CSARGLAGVEQYF
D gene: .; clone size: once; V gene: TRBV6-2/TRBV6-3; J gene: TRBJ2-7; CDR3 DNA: TGTGCCAGCAGTTATCGGTGGGTTCGGATCTACGAGCAGTACTTC; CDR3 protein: CASSYRWVRIYEQYF
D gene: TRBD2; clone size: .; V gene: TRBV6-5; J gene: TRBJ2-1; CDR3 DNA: TGTGCCAGCAGTTACTCGCTAGCGGGAGGCAATGAGCAGTTCTTC; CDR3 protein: CASSYSLAGGNEQFF
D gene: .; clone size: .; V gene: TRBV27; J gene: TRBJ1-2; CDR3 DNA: TGTGCCAGCAGTTCGACAGCTCTCTATGGCTACACCTTC; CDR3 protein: CASSSTALYGYTF